This T cell receptor (beta chain) was observed in a study of blood T cell repertoires in COVID-19. Study in general: Acute and convalescent COVID-19 specimens originated in the United States, Italy and Spain. PBMCs, B-cell-depleted T cells, or T cells provided the cDNA or gDNA that made up the material.

As originally analysed: The authors estimated nucleated cell counts from reference gene primer amplification. Produced via immunoSEQ multiplex PCR; TCRdb's table is partial and in-frame only. D and trimming were read from the DNA, whereas the V and J calls and clone size are those reported in that table. The sample holds approximately 280,000 clones, 85% seen once. Symptom resolution, clearance, or two negative PCRs marked the recovered donors of Cohort 3. Germline-derived CDR1 and CDR2 are LGHDT and YNNKEL (reference sequence). V shed 0 bases and J shed 7 bases, with 3 bases lying between them. This CDR3 has 12 amino acids.

The chain is built from TRBV3-1 (or the pseudogene TRBV3-2) and TRBJ2-2; no firm D call. Sequencing was carried out using PBMCs or T cells enriched from blood (not recorded which). The receptor's source is a woman between 45 and 65 years old who had recovered from COVID-19. CDR3 sequence: CASSQDRGELFF. DNA for the CDR3: TGTGCCAGCAGCCAAGACCGCGGGGAGCTGTTTTTT.